Shown below are 20 T cell receptor beta chains from a single sample sequenced in a study of blood T cell repertoires in COVID-19. Sequencing was performed with immunoSEQ multiplex PCR; in TCRdb, only in-frame clones are kept and a portion is missing. Among over 30,000 clones listed, about 88% were seen once. The specimen sequenced was peripheral blood. Receptors originate from a human donor with active COVID-19. The donor label of this sample is uncertain.

V gene TRBV7-3 combines with J gene TRBJ2-1; no reliable D call. The germline gives CDR1 SGHTA, CDR2 FQGTGA. V lost 3 bases and J lost 8, with 14 bases in between. The CDR3 loop spans 14 amino acids. CDR3 sequence: CASSLQNAADEQFF. DNA for the CDR3: TGTGCCAGCAGCTTGCAAAACGCGGCGGATGAGCAGTTCTTC.

The chain uses TRBV24-1 and TRBJ2-5; the match to TRBD1 covers 9 bases. V trimming: 1 base; J trimming: 3 bases; junction bases outside the gene matches: 8. The germline V gene encodes CDR1 KGHDR and CDR2 SFDVKD. This CDR3 is built from 17 residues. In DNA form, the CDR3 reads TGTGCCACCAGTGATTTCAGGGACAGGGTATCGAAAGAGACCCAGTACTTC. Translation: CATSDFRDRVSKETQYF.

This clone was seen a single time. V gene TRBV5-4 combines with J gene TRBJ1-1, with D possibly TRBD1 on 5 matching bases. The CDR3 runs 14 residues. Germline CDR1 reads SGHNT; CDR2 reads YYREEE (reference sequence). V gave up 5 bases and J gave up 0 bases, with 11 bases separating them. The CDR3 is CASRSGNLNTEAFF. For the CDR3, the DNA is TGTGCCAGCAGGTCAGGGAACTTGAACACTGAAGCTTTCTTT.

The chain couples TRBV2 to TRBJ2-2; 9 bases fit TRBD1. After removal of 8 bases from V and 3 bases from J, the junction contained 7 bases not matched to a gene. The CDR3 consists of 15 residues. The germline CDR1 and CDR2 sequences are SNHLY and FYNNEI. The CDR3 DNA follows: TGTGCCAGCTCCGGACAGGGGACGGACACCGGGGAGCTGTTTTTT. Translated: CASSGQGTDTGELFF.

The rearrangement uses TRBV18 and TRBJ1-5; the D is unclear. This CDR3 region has 13 residues. With 2 bases removed from V and 4 bases from J, the gap between germline ends came to 6 bases. CDR1 is KGHSH, CDR2 LQKENI, per germline. CDR3 coding DNA: TGTGCCAGCTCACCAGGGAGAAATCAGCCCCAGCATTTT. Amino acid sequence: CASSPGRNQPQHF.

The V gene is TRBV29-1, the J gene TRBJ2-7, with TRBD1 matching 7 bases. In germline, CDR1 is SQVTM, CDR2 ANQGSEA. Trimming at V came to 7 bases and at J to 2 bases, leaving 11 bases not matched to a gene. The CDR3 has 14 amino acids. CDR3: CSAALARGTYEQYF. CDR3 in DNA: TGCAGCGCCGCTCTCGCCAGGGGGACCTACGAGCAGTACTTC.

The J gene is TRBJ1-2, the V gene TRBV5-6; TRBD1 aligns across 9 bases. Germline V lookup: CDR1 SGHDT, CDR2 YYEEEE. This CDR3 comprises 13 residues. The V and J ends lost 6 bases and 3 bases, in that order; junction bases with no gene match: 3. CDR3 nucleotide sequence: TGTGCCAGCAAAACAGGGGGCTACTATGGCTACACCTTC. The encoded protein is CASKTGGYYGYTF.

The V gene is TRBV27, the J gene TRBJ1-1, with TRBD1 matching 7 bases. CDR3 size: 16 residues. J was trimmed by 10 bases and V by 5 bases; bases with no gene match: 19. Germline-derived CDR1 and CDR2 are MNHEY and SMNVEV (reference sequence). This CDR3 reads CASSTDRVGGVRGAFF. CDR3 in DNA: TGTGCCAGCAGTACCGACAGGGTCGGGGGGGTCCGGGGAGCTTTCTTT.

V is TRBV4-1 and J is TRBJ2-7, with TRBD2 identical over 10 bases. The CDR3 sequence is 15 residues long. The V segment lost 0 bases and the J segment 7 bases; nucleotides outside the gene matches: 6. The germline gives CDR1 MGHRA, CDR2 YSYEKL. This chain's CDR3 is CASSQDAAGGPEQYF. DNA for the CDR3: TGCGCCAGCAGCCAAGATGCAGCGGGGGGGCCAGAGCAGTACTTC.

V gene TRBV9 combines with J gene TRBJ2-4, with 10 positions matching TRBD1. CDR1 is SGDLS, CDR2 YYNGEE, per germline. V dropped 3 bases and J dropped 5; count of bases not matched to a gene: 8. This CDR3 region has 16 residues. The CDR3 loop reads CASSANWGQGQNIQYF. CDR3 nucleotide sequence: TGTGCCAGCAGCGCGAATTGGGGACAGGGGCAAAACATTCAGTACTTC.

The chain carries TRBV11-1 and TRBJ2-7, with 7 bases identical to TRBD1. Germline V gene sequence: CDR1 SGHAT, CDR2 FQDESV (reference sequence). The CDR3 has 16 amino acids. Losses at the gene ends were 1 base for V and 7 bases for J; bases not matched to a gene: 13. The CDR3 protein is CASSLEGQQNLFEQYF. CDR3 coding DNA: TGTGCCAGCAGCTTAGAGGGACAGCAGAACCTATTTGAGCAGTACTTC.

This rearrangement joins TRBV7-3 to TRBJ1-6; 9 positions agree with TRBD1. V dropped 4 bases and J dropped 9; count of bases not matched to a gene: 4. The CDR3 is 14 residues long. CDR1 is SGHTA, CDR2 FQGTGA, per germline. The CDR3 is CASSYGQGTSPLHF. CDR3 sequence (DNA): TGTGCCAGCAGCTACGGACAGGGGACTTCACCCCTCCACTTT.

The V call is TRBV27, the J call TRBJ2-7, with D possibly TRBD1 on 6 matching bases. The CDR3 has 15 amino acids. In germline, CDR1 is MNHEY, CDR2 SMNVEV (reference sequence). Between the trimmed V and J ends, which lost 3 bases and 7 bases, there was a span of 19 bases. In DNA form, the CDR3 reads TGTGCCAGCAGTTTGATTCGGAACAGGGCGGAGGAGCAGTACTTC. Protein: CASSLIRNRAEEQYF.

The rearrangement links TRBV7-2 to TRBJ2-5, with 9 bases aligning to TRBD2. This CDR3 has 15 residues. Per germline, CDR1 SGHTA and CDR2 FQGNSA. The J segment lost 2 bases and the V segment lost 4 bases, leaving 5 bases of the junction unmatched. CDR3 in amino acids: CASSSRGGAQETQYF. CDR3 sequence (DNA): TGTGCCAGCAGCTCACGCGGGGGGGCGCAAGAGACCCAGTACTTC.

The rearrangement uses TRBV27 and TRBJ1-2; 8 bases match TRBD1. Germline assignment: CDR1 MNHEY and CDR2 SMNVEV (reference sequence). The CDR3 has 14 residues. V was pared by 6 bases and J by 7 bases, with 10 bases of the junction left unmatched. The CDR3 sequence: CASRRTGRDGGYTF. The CDR3 DNA reads TGTGCCAGCAGAAGGACAGGGAGGGATGGTGGCTACACCTTC.

The rearrangement joins TRBV6-4 to TRBJ2-2; 9 bases align to TRBD2. V was pared by 6 bases and J by 4 bases, with 6 bases of the junction left unmatched. The germline CDR1 and CDR2 sequences are MRHNA and SNTAGT. The CDR3 length is 15 residues. CDR3 loop: CASRAKAGGTGELFF. CDR3 DNA: TGTGCCAGCAGGGCCAAAGCGGGGGGCACCGGGGAGCTGTTTTTT.

V gene TRBV5-4 combines with J gene TRBJ2-7; 13 bases map to TRBD2. The CDR3 length is 15 residues. Germline-derived CDR1 and CDR2 are SGHNT and YYREEE (reference sequence). Losses at the gene ends were 4 bases for V and 5 bases for J; bases not matched to a gene: 6. The DNA of the CDR3 is TGTGCCAGCAGCGGTCCGGGACTAGCGGGGCACGAGCAGTACTTC. It codes for CASSGPGLAGHEQYF. Based on the CDR3 plus reference TRBV5-4 and TRBJ2-7, the full variable domain is ETGVTQSPTHLIKTRGQQVTLRCSSQSGHNTVSWYQQALGQGPQFIFQYYREEENGRGNFPPRFSGLQFPNYSSELNVNALELDDSALYLCASSGPGLAGHEQYFGPGTRLTVT.

The table lists this clone with a few counts. V and J are TRBV24-1 and TRBJ2-7; weak D call: TRBD1 (8 bases). V lost 7 bases and J 2 bases, leaving 20 bases between the germline ends. From germline, CDR1 is KGHDR and CDR2 SFDVKD. This CDR3 comprises 16 residues. CDR3: CATSARRTGRAYEQYF. The CDR3 DNA is TGTGCCACCAGCGCCCGTCGGACAGGGAGGGCCTACGAGCAGTACTTC.

V gene TRBV7-8 combines with J gene TRBJ1-1, with D maybe TRBD1 (6 bases). Germline CDR1 reads SGHVS; CDR2 reads FQNEAQ. The CDR3 has 15 residues. Deletions cut 5 bases from V and 3 bases from J, with 16 bases between. The CDR3: CASSRGNRADTEAFF. The CDR3 nucleotides are TGTGCCAGCAGCCGGGGGAACAGGGCCGACACTGAAGCTTTCTTT.

The chain uses TRBV2 and TRBJ1-2; D uncertain. The CDR3 runs 13 residues. CDR1 is SNHLY, CDR2 FYNNEI, per germline. The germline V and J ends were trimmed by 6 bases and 8 bases, with 16 bases remaining between them. CDR3 in DNA: TGTGCCAGCAGGGTGACAAAGACGGCCGGCTACACCTTC. Its translation: CASRVTKTAGYTF.